Each of the 17 T cell receptor beta chains below was sequenced from the same sample in a study of cytomegalovirus exposure and HLA in healthy donors. 13 Jbeta primers and 60 Vbeta primers were used for the PCR. The data were produced by immunoSEQ multiplex PCR, yet TCRdb's version contains in-frame clones alone and is incomplete. The data contain about 200,000 clones, less than 80% of them singletons. Sequenced sample: PBMCs. These TCRs come from a woman younger than 45 in good health and CMV-seropositive.

The chain is built from TRBV4-1 and TRBJ2-3; possibly TRBD1 for D (5 bases). With 5 bases removed from V and 4 bases from J, the gap between germline ends came to 10 bases. CDR1 MGHRA and CDR2 YSYEKL come from the germline V gene. The CDR3 runs to 13 residues. The DNA of the CDR3 is TGCGCCAGCAGCGCAGGGAAAGCAGATACGCAGTATTTT. It codes for CASSAGKADTQYF.

J is TRBJ1-5 and V is TRBV7-2; D call uncertain. The ends were cut back, 3 bases at V and 3 bases at J, with 9 bases in the middle. Germline-derived CDR1 and CDR2 are SGHTA and FQGNSA. This CDR3 spans 14 amino acids. CDR3 amino acids: CASSFADYNQPQHF. DNA for the CDR3: TGTGCCAGCAGCTTCGCAGACTACAATCAGCCCCAGCATTTT.

V is TRBV5-4 and J is TRBJ2-1; 9 bases are shared with TRBD2. This CDR3 has 18 residues. After removal of 0 bases from V and 0 bases from J, the junction contained 7 bases not matched to a gene. Germline loops: CDR1 SGHNT, CDR2 YYREEE (reference sequence). For the CDR3, the DNA is TGTGCCAGCAGCTTGGGTAGCGGGGGATCGAGCTCCTACAATGAGCAGTTCTTC. As protein: CASSLGSGGSSSYNEQFF.

The sample holds a few counts of this clone. CDR3 DNA sequence: TGTGCCAGCAGCCAGCGGGAGTTATATGGCGAGCAGTTCTTC. Amino acids: CASSQRELYGEQFF. The chain links TRBV7-8 to TRBJ2-1, with TRBD2 matching 8 bases. The germline V gene encodes CDR1 SGHVS and CDR2 FQNEAQ. V lost 5 bases to trimming and J lost 10 bases; unmatched junction nucleotides: 10. The CDR3 is 14 residues long. The full variable domain, rest sourced from reference TRBV7-8 and TRBJ2-1, is GAGVSQSPRYKVAKRGQDVALRCDPISGHVSLFWYQQALGQGPEFLTYFQNEAQLDKSGLPSDRFFAERPEGSVSTLKIQRTQQEDSAVYLCASSQRELYGEQFFGPGTRLTVL.

The chain combines TRBV9 with TRBJ1-1, with unresolved D. Germline CDR1 is SGDLS and CDR2 is YYNGEE. The CDR3 extends over 14 amino acids. Trimming removed 0 bases from V and 0 bases from J, with 6 bases in between. CDR3 sequence (DNA): TGTGCCAGCAGCGTAGCTGAGCTGAACACTGAAGCTTTCTTT. Its translation is CASSVAELNTEAFF.

V is TRBV7-2 and J is TRBJ2-7, with TRBD2 matching 7 bases. Germline CDR1 is SGHTA and CDR2 is FQGNSA. CDR3 size: 16 residues. V shed 5 bases and J 4 bases; nucleotides not matched to a gene: 14. This chain's CDR3 is CASSPWGGSWMYEQYF. The CDR3 bases are TGTGCCAGCAGCCCCTGGGGGGGAAGTTGGATGTACGAGCAGTACTTC.

The rearrangement joins TRBV7-8 to TRBJ2-7; 11 bases map to TRBD2. The CDR3 totals 15 residues. V was clipped by 5 bases and J by 5 bases; unmatched bases: 8. Germline CDR1 reads SGHVS; CDR2 reads FQNEAQ. DNA of the CDR3: TGTGCCAGCAGCCTGCGACTAGCGGGAAACGACGAGCAGTACTTC. Translated, it gives CASSLRLAGNDEQYF.

The V and J genes are TRBV7-8 and TRBJ2-1; 15 bases are shared with TRBD2. J lost 3 bases, V lost 7 bases, and 7 bases had no gene match. The CDR3 sequence is 17 residues long. Germline lookup yields CDR1 SGHVS and CDR2 FQNEAQ. In DNA, the CDR3 is TGTGCCAGCACCTGGGGGACTAGCGGGAGGCACTACAATGAGCAGTTCTTC. Amino acid sequence: CASTWGTSGRHYNEQFF.

The chain couples TRBV29-1 to TRBJ1-4; 7 bases map to TRBD1. The germline V gene encodes CDR1 SQVTM and CDR2 ANQGSEA. V shed 6 bases, J shed 4 bases, and the junction held 5 bases outside the gene matches. The CDR3 has 13 residues. The CDR3 loop reads CSVGGDSNEKLFF. The CDR3, as DNA: TGCAGCGTCGGCGGGGACAGTAATGAAAAACTGTTTTTT.

This CDR3 reads CAWTPDSSHEAFF. CDR3 bases: TGTGCCTGGACTCCGGACAGCTCCCATGAAGCTTTCTTT. The V call is TRBV30, the J call TRBJ1-1; tentatively, D is TRBD1 (6 bases). The V gene lost 4 bases and the J gene lost 7 bases, with 16 bases spanning the gap. There are 13 residues in the CDR3. Germline CDR1 is GTSNPN and CDR2 is SVGIG (reference sequence).

V is TRBV27 and J is TRBJ1-5, with D unclear. The CDR3 has 13 amino acids. V lost 5 bases to trimming and J lost 3 bases, with 8 bases between them. CDR1 and CDR2 (germline): MNHEY, SMNVEV (reference sequence). CDR3 coding DNA: TGTGCCAGCAGTCTCCCCCTCAATCAGCCCCAGCATTTT. It specifies CASSLPLNQPQHF.

The rearrangement joins TRBV5-1 to TRBJ1-1; weak D call: TRBD1 (6 bases). Trimming removed 0 bases from V and 11 bases from J, with 14 bases in between. From germline, CDR1 is SGHRS and CDR2 YFSETQ. The CDR3 loop spans 13 amino acids. The CDR3: CASSLEGEVWAFF. As DNA, the CDR3 is TGCGCCAGCAGCTTGGAGGGGGAAGTCTGGGCTTTCTTT. Drawing the rest from reference TRBV5-1 and TRBJ1-1, the complete variable domain is KAGVTQTPRYLIKTRGQQVTLSCSPISGHRSVSWYQQTPGQGLQFLFEYFSETQRNKGNFPGRFSGRQFSNSRSEMNVSTLELGDSALYLCASSLEGEVWAFFGQGTRLTVV.

The CDR3 here is CASQGGAGELFF. In DNA, the CDR3 is TGTGCCAGCCAAGGGGGGGCCGGGGAGCTGTTTTTT. The chain couples TRBV27 to TRBJ2-2; perhaps TRBD2 as D (7 bases). The CDR3 loop spans 12 amino acids. V gave up 8 bases and J gave up 6 bases, with 10 bases separating them. Germline CDR1 reads MNHEY; CDR2 reads SMNVEV (reference sequence).

This clone appeared a few times. V and J are TRBV27 and TRBJ2-5; 13 bases are a match to TRBD2. The CDR3 is 16 amino acids. Germline-derived CDR1 and CDR2 are MNHEY and SMNVEV (reference sequence). V dropped 5 bases and J dropped 4; count of bases not matched to a gene: 7. The CDR3 spells CASSKRTSGSVETQYF. As DNA, the CDR3 is TGTGCCAGCAGTAAGAGGACTAGCGGGAGTGTAGAGACCCAGTACTTC.

This clone was recorded a few times. V gene TRBV7-9 combines with J gene TRBJ1-5; 9 bases are shared with TRBD1. Trimming removed 4 bases from V and 4 bases from J; junction bases left unmatched: 11. Germline CDR1 SEHNR, CDR2 FQNEAQ (reference sequence). The CDR3 length is 17 residues. DNA of the CDR3: TGTGCCAGCAGCTCATCCCGGGACAGGGACTGGAATCAGCCCCAGCATTTT. This gives the protein CASSSSRDRDWNQPQHF. Combining the CDR3 with reference TRBV7-9 and TRBJ1-5 gives the whole variable domain DTGVSQNPRHKITKRGQNVTFRCDPISEHNRLYWYRQTLGQGPEFLTYFQNEAQLEKSRLLSDRFSAERPKGSFSTLEIQRTEQGDSAMYLCASSSSRDRDWNQPQHFGDGTRLSIL.

The V gene is TRBV10-3, the J gene TRBJ1-3; the match to TRBD1 covers 7 bases. Germline V CDR1 and CDR2: ENHRY, SYGVKD. The CDR3 extends over 14 amino acids. V was pared by 7 bases and J by 1 base, with 4 bases of the junction left unmatched. The CDR3 loop reads CAITKTGSGNTIYF. Here the CDR3 DNA reads TGTGCCATCACTAAGACAGGGTCTGGAAACACCATATATTTT.

This sequence joins TRBV18 and TRBJ2-1; TRBD2 matches at 10 bases. The CDR3 totals 17 residues. V dropped 4 bases and J dropped 7; count of bases not matched to a gene: 13. Germline V gives CDR1 KGHSH, CDR2 LQKENI. The CDR3 DNA is TGTGCCAGCTCACTAAAAAGAGCTAGCGGGAGCGGAAATGAGCAGTTCTTC. Encoded protein: CASSLKRASGSGNEQFF.